Shown below are 22 T cell receptor beta chains from a single sample sequenced in a study of CD8 T cells in ankylosing spondylitis. Study-wide results and caveats: Fewer than ten highly homologous variants made up a TCR beta motif, and this motif appeared characteristic of ankylosing spondylitis blood.

The antigens of these receptors remain unknown. TCRdb passed the 5' RACE reads through MiXCR, listing each CDR3 protein once. This table has approximately 400,000 distinct CDR3 sequences, roughly a quarter appearing once. Material: blood, either unsorted or a sorted T cell fraction (not recorded which). The receptor set was obtained from a male donor with ankylosing spondylitis.

This clonotype was observed at least ten times. The DNA of the CDR3 is TGTGCCAGCAGCCAAGATCCTAGCGGGAAGAACGAGCAGTACGTC. Translating it yields CASSQDPSGKNEQYV. This sequence joins TRBV3-1 and TRBJ2-7, with 9 bases fitting TRBD2. The CDR3 has 15 residues. V was pared by 0 bases and J by 5 bases, with 5 bases of the junction left unmatched. Germline V lookup: CDR1 LGHDT, CDR2 YNNKEL (reference sequence).

The genes are TRBV20-1 and TRBJ2-5; weak D call: TRBD1 (5 bases). Germline-derived CDR1 and CDR2 are DFQATT and SNEGSKA (reference sequence). This CDR3 is built from 16 residues. V dropped 4 bases and J dropped 5 bases, with 23 bases sitting between them. The CDR3 nucleotides are TGCAGTGCTAACCCACCGGGCTTGGGGCTAGGGGAGACCCAGTACTTC. This translates into CSANPPGLGLGETQYF.

This chain links TRBV6-6 with TRBJ1-2; TRBD1 might be the D (6 bases). The germline V and J ends were trimmed by 5 bases and 5 bases, with 12 bases remaining between them. This CDR3 spans 13 amino acids. The germline gives CDR1 MNHNY, CDR2 SVGAGI (reference sequence). CDR3 sequence (DNA): TGTGCCAGCAGTCAGACAGGCCGGTATGGCTACACCTTC. It specifies CASSQTGRYGYTF.

This clonotype has just a few counts. This chain uses TRBV5-1 with TRBJ2-1; D may be TRBD2 (6 bases). Trimming removed 0 bases at V and 4 bases at J, with 8 bases between. Germline V gives CDR1 SGHRS, CDR2 YFSETQ. The CDR3 loop spans 14 amino acids. Here the CDR3 reads CASSLVRGYNEQFF. For the CDR3, the DNA is TGCGCCAGCAGCTTGGTTCGGGGGTACAATGAGCAGTTCTTC.

This clonotype was seen only a few times. The chain uses TRBV21-1 and TRBJ2-7; the table's D call of TRBD1 was not tested on the DNA. TRBV21-1 is an annotated pseudogene. There are 13 residues in the CDR3. CDR3 in DNA: TGTGCCAGCAGCACACGACAGGGCAACGAGCAGTACTTC. As protein: CASSTRQGNEQYF.

This clonotype was detected only a few times. V and J are TRBV2 and TRBJ1-4; 7 bases agree with TRBD1. Germline CDR1 SNHLY, CDR2 FYNNEI. V lost 6 bases to trimming and J lost 4 bases; unmatched junction nucleotides: 8. The CDR3 length is 15 residues. CDR3 coding DNA: TGTGCCAGCAGATACCGGGACAGCTTTAATGAAAAACTGTTTTTT. It translates to CASRYRDSFNEKLFF. The full variable domain, in which reference TRBV2 and TRBJ1-4 provide the parts outside the CDR3, is EPEVTQTPSHQVTQMGQEVILRCVPISNHLYFYWYRQILGQKVEFLVSFYNNEISEKSEIFDDQFSVERPDGSNFTLKIRSTKLEDSAMYFCASRYRDSFNEKLFFGSGTQLSVL.

This clonotype was seen a few times. This rearrangement joins TRBV11-2 to TRBJ2-5, with D maybe TRBD1 (6 bases). The germline V gene has CDR1 SGHAT and CDR2 FQNNGV. V was cut by 5 bases and J by 0 bases, with 10 bases left in between. CDR3 length: 14 residues. CDR3 DNA sequence: TGTGCCAGCAGCCCCCAGGGGAACCAAGAGACCCAGTACTTC. Protein sequence: CASSPQGNQETQYF.

This clonotype has ten or more counts. The V and J genes are TRBV2 and TRBJ1-4; D perhaps matches TRBD1 (5 bases). There are 10 residues in the CDR3. Germline values: CDR1 SNHLY, CDR2 FYNNEI. The V gene lost 8 bases and the J gene lost 8 bases, with 6 bases spanning the gap. CDR3 region: CASRGEKLFF. Written as DNA, the CDR3 is TGTGCCAGCCGGGGGGAAAAACTGTTTTTT.

This clonotype was found many times. The chain uses TRBV4-1 and TRBJ1-2; 12 positions match TRBD1. This CDR3 is built from 16 residues. After removal of 3 bases from V and 5 bases from J, the junction contained 7 bases not matched to a gene. Germline-derived CDR1 and CDR2 are MGHRA and YSYEKL. The CDR3 DNA reads TGCGCCAGCAGCCAGGGACAGGGGGCGCTGGCTTATGGCTACACCTTC. Translating it yields CASSQGQGALAYGYTF.

This clonotype has just a few counts. CDR3 sequence (DNA): TGTGCCAGCAGCCCGCGCAAGACAGGGCCCTCCTCTGGAAACACCATATATTTT. It translates to CASSPRKTGPSSGNTIYF. The chain uses TRBV11-1 and TRBJ1-3, with 7 bases fitting TRBD1. Germline V gene sequence: CDR1 SGHAT, CDR2 FQDESV (reference sequence). This CDR3 contains 18 residues. V lost 5 bases to trimming and J lost 0 bases; unmatched junction nucleotides: 13.

The chain is built from TRBV5-1 and TRBJ2-1; 10 nucleotides line up with TRBD2. CDR1 is SGHRS and CDR2 is YFSETQ in the germline V gene. The CDR3 is made up of 15 amino acids. Unmatched junction bases numbered 3, after V lost 0 bases and J lost 6 bases. CDR3 DNA sequence: TGCGCCAGCAGCTTGGAACTAGCGGGATTCAATGAGCAGTTCTTC. This codes for CASSLELAGFNEQFF.

This clonotype was counted between two and nine times. This chain links TRBV11-3 with TRBJ2-7; D is undetermined. The CDR3 runs 14 residues. V was shortened by 6 bases and J by 0 bases, with 12 bases between the two germline ends. Germline CDR1 SGHNT, CDR2 YENEEA. The CDR3 DNA is TGTGCCAGCAGTCATCTCGGGCTCTCCTACGAGCAGTACGTC. Amino acids: CASSHLGLSYEQYV.

The rearrangement joins TRBV30 to TRBJ1-4; D is unresolved. This CDR3 is built from 13 residues. V was clipped by 3 bases and J by 8 bases, with 13 bases between them. Per the germline V gene, CDR1 is GTSNPN and CDR2 is SVGIG (reference sequence). Here the CDR3 DNA reads TGTGCCTGGAGCCCCGGCCCAGTGGAAAAACTGTTTTTT. Its translation: CAWSPGPVEKLFF.

A few counts support this clonotype. V and J are TRBV15 and TRBJ2-7, with unresolved D. V lost 1 base and J 0 bases, leaving 4 bases between the germline ends. The germline CDR1 and CDR2 sequences are LNHNV and YYDKDF (reference sequence). This CDR3 has 13 amino acids. The CDR3 region has the DNA TGTGCCACCAGCAGAGCCCTCTCCTACGAGCAGTACGTC. Protein sequence: CATSRALSYEQYV.

This clonotype appeared a few times. The CDR3: CASNQQGAPRETQYF. CDR3 in DNA: TGTGCCAGCAATCAACAGGGGGCGCCGAGAGAGACCCAGTACTTC. This chain connects TRBV12-3 or TRBV12-4 to TRBJ2-5; 9 positions agree with TRBD1. V was pared by 7 bases and J by 4 bases, with 10 bases of the junction left unmatched. The CDR3 is made up of 15 amino acids.

The chain combines TRBV3-1 with TRBJ2-1; either TRBD1 or TRBD2 may supply D (6 bases each). Germline V CDR1 and CDR2: LGHDT, YNNKEL (reference sequence). Between the trimmed V and J ends, which lost 4 bases and 13 bases, there was a span of 14 bases. This CDR3 is built from 12 residues. The chain's CDR3 is CASSPGGGHQFF. For the CDR3, the DNA is TGTGCCAGCAGCCCCGGTGGGGGGCACCAGTTCTTC.

The table lists this clonotype with a few counts. The rearrangement uses TRBV5-1 and TRBJ2-3, with TRBD2 matching over 7 bases. The V and J ends lost 7 bases and 2 bases, in that order; junction bases with no gene match: 7. CDR1 is SGHRS, CDR2 YFSETQ, per germline. The CDR3 extends over 14 amino acids. The CDR3 here is CASGTTDTTDTQYF. DNA of the CDR3: TGCGCCAGCGGGACTACCGATACCACAGATACGCAGTATTTT. Variable domain in full (rest from reference TRBV5-1 and TRBJ2-3): KAGVTQTPRYLIKTRGQQVTLSCSPISGHRSVSWYQQTPGQGLQFLFEYFSETQRNKGNFPGRFSGRQFSNSRSEMNVSTLELGDSALYLCASGTTDTTDTQYFGPGTRLTVL.

This clonotype was counted at least ten times. The rearrangement links TRBV7-2 to TRBJ2-3; TRBD2 matches 11 bases. The trim removed 3 bases at V and 4 bases at J, leaving 3 bases unmatched. Germline V gene lookup returns CDR1 SGHTA and CDR2 FQGNSA. The CDR3 is 15 amino acids. The CDR3, as DNA: TGTGCCAGCAGCTTGTGGACTAGCGGGCCAGATACGCAGTATTTT. Protein sequence: CASSLWTSGPDTQYF. The entire variable domain, with the rest obtained from reference TRBV7-2 and TRBJ2-3, is as follows: GAGVSQSPSNKVTEKGKDVELRCDPISGHTALYWYRQSLGQGLEFLIYFQGNSAPDKSGLPSDRFSAERTGGSVSTLTIQRTQQEDSAVYLCASSLWTSGPDTQYFGPGTRLTVL.

V usage is TRBV18 and J usage is TRBJ2-7; no clear D gene. Germline V lookup: CDR1 KGHSH, CDR2 LQKENI. Trimming took 3 bases from V and 6 from J, leaving 9 bases between them. This CDR3 comprises 12 residues. The CDR3, as DNA: TGTGCCAGCTCACCCCGCCCCCTCGAGCAGTACTTC. Residues: CASSPRPLEQYF. Together with reference TRBV18 and TRBJ2-7, the CDR3 gives the full variable domain: NAGVMQNPRHLVRRRGQEARLRCSPMKGHSHVYWYRQLPEEGLKFMVYLQKENIIDESGMPKERFSAEFPKEGPSILRIQQVVRGDSAAYFCASSPRPLEQYFGPGTRLTVT.

This clonotype has more than one count but fewer than ten. The chain uses TRBV30 and TRBJ2-7, with D hard to call. Germline V gene sequence: CDR1 GTSNPN, CDR2 SVGIG (reference sequence). Deletions cut 2 bases from V and 3 bases from J, with 11 bases between. This CDR3 contains 13 residues. The CDR3 sequence: CAWSISLYYEQYF. As DNA, the CDR3 is TGTGCCTGGAGTATCAGCCTCTACTACGAGCAGTACTTC.

This clonotype was found once. This chain uses TRBV12-5 with TRBJ2-2; 10 nucleotides line up with TRBD2. V trimming: 2 bases; J trimming: 9 bases; junction bases outside the gene matches: 12. Germline V CDR1 and CDR2: LGHNT, FRNRAP. The CDR3 loop spans 17 amino acids. This CDR3 reads CASGLLGGLAGVRELFF. CDR3 DNA: TGTGCTAGTGGTTTGCTCGGCGGGCTAGCGGGAGTGAGGGAGCTGTTTTTT. The full variable domain, completed using reference TRBV12-5 and TRBJ2-2, is DARVTQTPRHKVTEMGQEVTMRCQPILGHNTVFWYRQTMMQGLELLAYFRNRAPLDDSGMPKDRFSAEMPDATLATLKIQPSEPRDSAVYFCASGLLGGLAGVRELFFGEGSRLTVL.

There are a few counts of this clonotype. This sequence joins TRBV7-9 and TRBJ1-5; D ambiguous. The germline V and J ends were trimmed by 3 bases and 7 bases, with 7 bases remaining between them. CDR3 size: 12 residues. Germline CDR1 reads SEHNR; CDR2 reads FQNEAQ (reference sequence). The CDR3 sequence: CASSFIGQPQHF. CDR3 nucleotide sequence: TGTGCCAGCAGCTTCATTGGGCAGCCCCAGCATTTT.